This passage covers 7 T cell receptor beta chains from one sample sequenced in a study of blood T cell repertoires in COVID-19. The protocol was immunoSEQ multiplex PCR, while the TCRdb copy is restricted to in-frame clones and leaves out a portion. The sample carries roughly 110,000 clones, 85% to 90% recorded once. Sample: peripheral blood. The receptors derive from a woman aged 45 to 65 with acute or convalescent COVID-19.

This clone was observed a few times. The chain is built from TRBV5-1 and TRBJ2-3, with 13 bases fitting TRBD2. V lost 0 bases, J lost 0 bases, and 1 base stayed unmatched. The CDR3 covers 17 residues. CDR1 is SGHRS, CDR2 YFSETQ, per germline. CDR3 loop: CASSLATSGGSTDTQYF. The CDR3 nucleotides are TGCGCCAGCAGCTTGGCGACTAGCGGGGGGAGCACAGATACGCAGTATTTT. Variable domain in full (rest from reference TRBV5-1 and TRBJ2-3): KAGVTQTPRYLIKTRGQQVTLSCSPISGHRSVSWYQQTPGQGLQFLFEYFSETQRNKGNFPGRFSGRQFSNSRSEMNVSTLELGDSALYLCASSLATSGGSTDTQYFGPGTRLTVL.

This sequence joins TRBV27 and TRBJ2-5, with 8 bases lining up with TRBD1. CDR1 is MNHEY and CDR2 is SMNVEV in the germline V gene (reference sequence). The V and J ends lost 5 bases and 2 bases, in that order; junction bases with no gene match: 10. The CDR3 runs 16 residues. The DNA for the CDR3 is TGTGCCAGCAGTAGAACAGGGGGTTCTGTTCAAGAGACCCAGTACTTC. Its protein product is CASSRTGGSVQETQYF.

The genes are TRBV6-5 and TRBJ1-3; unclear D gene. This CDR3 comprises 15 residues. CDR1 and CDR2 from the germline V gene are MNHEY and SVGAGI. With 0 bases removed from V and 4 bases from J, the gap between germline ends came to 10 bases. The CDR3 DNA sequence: TGTGCCAGCAGTTACTCGCCACGAGAAGGAAACACCATATATTTT. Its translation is CASSYSPREGNTIYF.

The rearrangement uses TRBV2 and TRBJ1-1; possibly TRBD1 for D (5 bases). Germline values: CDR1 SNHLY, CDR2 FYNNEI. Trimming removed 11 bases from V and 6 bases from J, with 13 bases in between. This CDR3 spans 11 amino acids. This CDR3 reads CAAGIGAEAFF. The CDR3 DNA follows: TGTGCCGCAGGGATCGGCGCTGAAGCTTTCTTT.

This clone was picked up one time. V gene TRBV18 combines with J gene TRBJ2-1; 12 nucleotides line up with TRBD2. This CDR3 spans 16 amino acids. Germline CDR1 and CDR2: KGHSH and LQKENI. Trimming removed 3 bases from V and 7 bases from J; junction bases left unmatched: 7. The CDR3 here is CASSPLSGTSGNEQFF. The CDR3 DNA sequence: TGTGCCAGCTCACCCCTCTCCGGGACTAGCGGGAATGAGCAGTTCTTC.

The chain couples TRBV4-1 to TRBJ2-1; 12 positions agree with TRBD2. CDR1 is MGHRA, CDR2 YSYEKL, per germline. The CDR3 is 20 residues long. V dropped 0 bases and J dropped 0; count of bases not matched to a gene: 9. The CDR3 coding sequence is TGCGCCAGCAGCCAAGATATACTAGCGGGAGGTTTAAGCTCCTACAATGAGCAGTTCTTC. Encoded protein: CASSQDILAGGLSSYNEQFF.

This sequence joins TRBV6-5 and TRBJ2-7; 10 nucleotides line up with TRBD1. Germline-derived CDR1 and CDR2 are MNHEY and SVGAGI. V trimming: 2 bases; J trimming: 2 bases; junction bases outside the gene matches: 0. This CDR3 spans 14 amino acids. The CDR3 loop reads CASSYGTGAYEQYF. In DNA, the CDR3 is TGTGCCAGCAGTTACGGGACAGGGGCCTACGAGCAGTACTTC.